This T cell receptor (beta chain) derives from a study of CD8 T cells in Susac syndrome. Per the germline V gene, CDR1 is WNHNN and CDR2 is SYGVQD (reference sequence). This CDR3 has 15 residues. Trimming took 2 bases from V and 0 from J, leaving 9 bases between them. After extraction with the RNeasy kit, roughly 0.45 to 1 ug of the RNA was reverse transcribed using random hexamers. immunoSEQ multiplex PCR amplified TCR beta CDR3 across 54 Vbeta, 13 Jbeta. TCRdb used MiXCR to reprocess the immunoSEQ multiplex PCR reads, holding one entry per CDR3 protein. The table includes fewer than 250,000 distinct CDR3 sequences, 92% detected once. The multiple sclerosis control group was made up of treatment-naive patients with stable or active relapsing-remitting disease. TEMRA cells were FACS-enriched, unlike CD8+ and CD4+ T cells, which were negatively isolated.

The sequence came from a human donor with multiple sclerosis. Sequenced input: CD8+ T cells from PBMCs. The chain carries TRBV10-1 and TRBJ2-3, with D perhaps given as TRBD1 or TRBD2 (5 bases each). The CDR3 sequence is CASSEGDPSTDTQYF. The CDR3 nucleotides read TGCGCCAGCAGTGAGGGGGACCCTAGCACAGATACGCAGTATTTT.